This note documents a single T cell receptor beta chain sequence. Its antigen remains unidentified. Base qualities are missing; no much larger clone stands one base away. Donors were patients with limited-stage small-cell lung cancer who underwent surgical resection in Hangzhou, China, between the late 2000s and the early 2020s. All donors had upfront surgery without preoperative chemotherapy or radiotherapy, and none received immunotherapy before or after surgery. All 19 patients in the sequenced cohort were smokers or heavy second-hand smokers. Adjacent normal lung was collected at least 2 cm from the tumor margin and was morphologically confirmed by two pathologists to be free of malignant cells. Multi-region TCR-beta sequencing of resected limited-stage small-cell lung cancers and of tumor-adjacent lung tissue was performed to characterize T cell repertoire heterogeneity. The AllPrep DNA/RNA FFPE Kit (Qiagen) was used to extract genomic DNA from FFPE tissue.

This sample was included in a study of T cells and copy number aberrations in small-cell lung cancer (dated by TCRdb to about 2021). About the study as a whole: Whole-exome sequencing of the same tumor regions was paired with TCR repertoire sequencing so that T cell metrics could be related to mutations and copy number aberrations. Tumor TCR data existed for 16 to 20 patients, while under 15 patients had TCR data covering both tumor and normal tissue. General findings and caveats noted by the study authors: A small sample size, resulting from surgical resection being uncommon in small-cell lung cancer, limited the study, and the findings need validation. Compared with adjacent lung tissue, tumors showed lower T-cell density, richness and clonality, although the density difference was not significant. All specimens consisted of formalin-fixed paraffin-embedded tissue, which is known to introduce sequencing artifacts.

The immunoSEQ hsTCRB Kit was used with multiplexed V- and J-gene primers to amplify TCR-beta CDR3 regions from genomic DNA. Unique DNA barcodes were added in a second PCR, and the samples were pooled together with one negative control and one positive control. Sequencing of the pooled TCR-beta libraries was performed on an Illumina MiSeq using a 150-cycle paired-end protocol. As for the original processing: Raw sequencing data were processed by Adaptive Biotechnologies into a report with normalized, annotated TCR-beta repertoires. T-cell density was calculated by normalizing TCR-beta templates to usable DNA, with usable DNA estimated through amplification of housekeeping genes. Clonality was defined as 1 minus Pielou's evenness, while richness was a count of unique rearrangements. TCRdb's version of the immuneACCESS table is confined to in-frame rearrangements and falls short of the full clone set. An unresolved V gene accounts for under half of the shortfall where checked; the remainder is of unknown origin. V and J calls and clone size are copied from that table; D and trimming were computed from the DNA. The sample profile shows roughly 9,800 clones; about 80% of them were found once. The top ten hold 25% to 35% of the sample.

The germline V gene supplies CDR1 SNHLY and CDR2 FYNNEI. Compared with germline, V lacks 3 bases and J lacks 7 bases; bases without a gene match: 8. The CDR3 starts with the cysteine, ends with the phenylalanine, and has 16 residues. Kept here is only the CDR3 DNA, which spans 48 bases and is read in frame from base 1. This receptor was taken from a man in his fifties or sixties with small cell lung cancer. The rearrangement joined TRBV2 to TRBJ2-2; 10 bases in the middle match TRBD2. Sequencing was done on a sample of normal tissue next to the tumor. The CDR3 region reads CASSESLAGDGGELFF. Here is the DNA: TGTGCCAGCAGTGAGAGTCTAGCGGGAGATGGCGGGGAGCTGTTTTTT. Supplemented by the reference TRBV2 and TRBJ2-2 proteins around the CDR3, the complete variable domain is EPEVTQTPSHQVTQMGQEVILRCVPISNHLYFYWYRQILGQKVEFLVSFYNNEISEKSEIFDDQFSVERPDGSNFTLKIRSTKLEDSAMYFCASSESLAGDGGELFFGEGSRLTVL.